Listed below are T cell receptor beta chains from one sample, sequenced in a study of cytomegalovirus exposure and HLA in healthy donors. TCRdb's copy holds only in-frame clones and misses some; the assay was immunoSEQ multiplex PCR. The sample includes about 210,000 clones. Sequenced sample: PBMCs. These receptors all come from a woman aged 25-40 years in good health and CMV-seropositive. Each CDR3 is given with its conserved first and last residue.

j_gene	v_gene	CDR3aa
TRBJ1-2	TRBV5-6	CATSGQTNYGYTF
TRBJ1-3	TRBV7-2	CASSFWDRGNTIYF
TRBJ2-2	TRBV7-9	CASSPRSGGTGELFF
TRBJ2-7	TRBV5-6	CASSPTGGIHEQYF
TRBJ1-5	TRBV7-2	CASSPGGGFNQPQHF
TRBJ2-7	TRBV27	CASSRDSYEQYF
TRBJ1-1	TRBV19	CASSMRMRTEAFF
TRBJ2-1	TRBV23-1	CASSQVYEQFF
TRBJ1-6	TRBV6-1	CASSEYGEKNSPLHF
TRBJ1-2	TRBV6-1	CASNRQPYGYTF
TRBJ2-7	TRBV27	CASSLGQGSYEQYF
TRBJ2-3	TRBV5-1	CASRQGSTDTQYF
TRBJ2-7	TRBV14	CASSLNPYYEQYF
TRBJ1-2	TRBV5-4	CASSPWKEDGYTF
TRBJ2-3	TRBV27	CASSLAVFADTQYF
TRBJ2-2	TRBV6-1	CASSSRTGDTGELFF